The 28 T cell receptor beta chains listed next were all sequenced from one sample in a study of blood T cell repertoires in COVID-19. Assay used: immunoSEQ multiplex PCR; TCRdb lists only in-frame clones, some missing. The profile shows 55,000 to 80,000 clones, roughly 88% of them singletons. Sequences were obtained from peripheral blood. These receptors were obtained from a woman in her sixties or seventies with acute or convalescent COVID-19.

The rearrangement links TRBV6-5 to TRBJ2-4; 10 bases match TRBD1. This CDR3 contains 14 residues. Germline loops: CDR1 MNHEY, CDR2 SVGAGI. V gave up 7 bases and J gave up 9 bases; unmatched junction bases: 9. In nucleotides, the CDR3 is TGTGCCAGCATCGAGTGGGGACAGGGGCCCATTCAGTACTTC. This gives the protein CASIEWGQGPIQYF.

This chain connects TRBV7-2 to TRBJ1-1, with D possibly being TRBD1 (5 bases). V lost 2 bases and J 1 base, leaving 11 bases between the germline ends. The CDR3 covers 15 residues. From germline, CDR1 is SGHTA and CDR2 FQGNSA. The CDR3 DNA reads as TGTGCCAGCAGCTTAATCGCAGGGCCGAACACTGAAGCTTTCTTT. This translates into CASSLIAGPNTEAFF.

The chain joins TRBV21-1 to TRBJ1-1. TRBV21-1 is tagged as a pseudogene. This CDR3 comprises 14 residues. CDR3 loop: CASSKGEGGTEAFF. CDR3 in DNA: TGTGCCAGCAGCAAAGGGGAGGGTGGCACTGAAGCTTTCTTT.

The rearrangement links TRBV20-1 to TRBJ2-5; TRBD2 matches 10 bases. The CDR3 spans 15 residues. V lost 3 bases, J lost 1 base, and 5 bases stayed unmatched. CDR1 and CDR2 from the germline V gene are DFQATT and SNEGSKA (reference sequence). CDR3: CSASELAGSQETQYF. In DNA form, the CDR3 reads TGCAGTGCTAGTGAACTAGCGGGGTCCCAAGAGACCCAGTACTTC.

The V and J genes are TRBV6-5 and TRBJ1-1, with D maybe TRBD1 (5 bases). The CDR3 has 13 residues. Looked up from germline, CDR1 is MNHEY and CDR2 is SVGAGI. The V end lost 5 bases, the J end lost 1 base, and 8 bases lay between the germline ends. Here the CDR3 DNA reads TGTGCCAGCAGTCTCGGACAGAACACTGAAGCTTTCTTT. Protein product: CASSLGQNTEAFF.

This clone was recorded once. The rearrangement links TRBV4-1 to TRBJ2-5, with TRBD2 identical over 8 bases. Germline values: CDR1 MGHRA, CDR2 YSYEKL. The V gene end was trimmed by 2 bases and the J gene end by 4 bases; junction bases not matched to a gene: 3. The CDR3 is 14 amino acids. CDR3 in DNA: TGCGCCAGCAGCCAACCTACTAGCGGAGAGACCCAGTACTTC. This gives the protein CASSQPTSGETQYF.

V usage is TRBV28 and J usage is TRBJ1-4, with D possibly being TRBD1 (5 bases). From germline, CDR1 is MDHEN and CDR2 SYDVKM. CDR3 length: 13 amino acids. Deletions cut 7 bases from V and 7 bases from J, with 13 bases between. The CDR3, as DNA: TGTGCCAGCACCTCGGGGGGATCTGAAAAACTGTTTTTT. Amino acids: CASTSGGSEKLFF.

The chain uses TRBV19 and TRBJ1-4; D might be TRBD1 (5 bases). This CDR3 is built from 14 residues. Germline V gene data show CDR1 as LNHDA and CDR2 as SQIVND (reference sequence). Trimming left V 3 bases short and J 4 bases short, with 9 bases between. The CDR3 coding sequence is TGTGCCAGTAGTATTACAGGCTTTAATGAAAAACTGTTTTTT. Its protein is CASSITGFNEKLFF.

The chain uses TRBV3-1 (or the pseudogene TRBV3-2) and TRBJ1-1; a possible D gene is TRBD1 (6 bases). This CDR3 spans 17 amino acids. The V and J ends lost 1 base and 5 bases respectively, with 20 bases between them. Germline V CDR1 and CDR2: LGHDT, YNNKEL (reference sequence). The CDR3 DNA sequence: TGTGCCAGCAGCCAAGCCCCCTGGGGTATGAGGGGGACTGAAGCTTTCTTT. This translates into CASSQAPWGMRGTEAFF.

The rearrangement links TRBV10-3 to TRBJ1-2; tentatively, D is TRBD1 (5 bases). From germline, CDR1 is ENHRY and CDR2 SYGVKD. Trimming removed 6 bases from V and 4 bases from J, with 12 bases in between. The CDR3 extends over 13 amino acids. CDR3 coding DNA: TGTGCCATCAGGGACCTGACAGCCTATGGCTACACCTTC. Amino acid sequence: CAIRDLTAYGYTF.

The chain uses TRBV11-3 and TRBJ2-1, with 7 bases that match TRBD2. The germline gives CDR1 SGHNT, CDR2 YENEEA. V shed 0 bases, J shed 7 bases, and the junction held 12 bases outside the gene matches. CDR3 length: 17 residues. The CDR3 reads CASSLDLATGGSNEQFF. CDR3 nucleotides: TGTGCCAGCAGCTTAGACCTAGCGACCGGGGGGAGTAATGAGCAGTTCTTC. Complete variable domain (other parts from reference TRBV11-3 and TRBJ2-1): EAGVVQSPRYKIIEKKQPVAFWCNPISGHNTLYWYLQNLGQGPELLIRYENEEAVDDSQLPKDRFSAERLKGVDSTLKIQPAELGDSAVYLCASSLDLATGGSNEQFFGPGTRLTVL.

The chain has TRBV6-1 and TRBJ1-3; TRBD1 might be the D (6 bases). The CDR3 runs to 15 residues. Trimming shortened V by 3 bases and J by 2 bases, and 11 bases separated the two germline ends. In germline, CDR1 is MNHNS, CDR2 SASEGT. The CDR3, as DNA: TGTGCCAGCAGTGAGGCCTGGGGGCCTGGAAACACCATATATTTT. Its protein is CASSEAWGPGNTIYF.

This clone was seen just once. The gene calls are TRBV4-2 and TRBJ1-6; 7 bases are a match to TRBD1. CDR1 is LGHNA and CDR2 is YNFKEQ in the germline V gene. There are 15 residues in the CDR3. After removal of 0 bases from V and 12 bases from J, the junction contained 8 bases not matched to a gene. CDR3 amino acids: CASSQDAGGGLPLHF. In DNA, the CDR3 is TGTGCCAGCAGCCAAGACGCAGGGGGTGGTTTACCCCTCCACTTT.

This chain joins TRBV19 and TRBJ1-1; D might be TRBD1 (6 bases). Germline-derived CDR1 and CDR2 are LNHDA and SQIVND (reference sequence). Trimming cost V 7 bases and J 1 base, with 16 bases left between them. The CDR3 is made up of 15 amino acids. In DNA form, the CDR3 reads TGTGCCAGTACCGGACAGCATTGGGCGAACACTGAAGCTTTCTTT. Amino acid sequence: CASTGQHWANTEAFF.

The chain links TRBV7-8 to TRBJ1-1; 9 nucleotides agree with TRBD1. Germline V gene sequence: CDR1 SGHVS, CDR2 FQNEAQ. The CDR3 is 15 residues long. The trim removed 5 bases at V and 0 bases at J, leaving 4 bases unmatched. CDR3 loop: CASSTGQGLNTEAFF. In DNA, the CDR3 is TGTGCCAGCAGCACGGGACAGGGTTTGAACACTGAAGCTTTCTTT.

The V call is TRBV20-1, the J call TRBJ1-3, with D possibly matching TRBD1 (6 bases). Germline V gene lookup returns CDR1 DFQATT and CDR2 SNEGSKA (reference sequence). V was pared by 3 bases and J by 9 bases, with 18 bases between. This CDR3 contains 14 residues. The CDR3 DNA follows: TGCAGTGCTAGTCGGGACACCGATCTAGGCACCATATATTTT. Translation gives CSASRDTDLGTIYF.

This sequence joins TRBV12-3 or TRBV12-4 and TRBJ1-5; D uncertain. V lost 3 bases to trimming and J lost 11 bases, with 11 bases between them. The CDR3 runs 12 residues. CDR3 region: CASSFEREAQHF. The CDR3 nucleotides are TGTGCCAGCAGTTTCGAGAGGGAGGCCCAGCATTTT.

The gene calls are TRBV6-6 and TRBJ1-6; possible D gene TRBD1, 5 bases. The CDR3 sequence is 14 residues long. CDR1 MNHNY and CDR2 SVGAGI come from the germline V gene (reference sequence). V lost 8 bases to trimming and J lost 8 bases, with 16 bases between them. DNA for the CDR3: TGTGCCAGCGAGCTAGGCCTAGGGGATTCACCCCTCCACTTT. Protein: CASELGLGDSPLHF.

The rearrangement uses TRBV24-1 and TRBJ1-2; D gene ambiguous. With 6 bases removed from V and 2 bases from J, the gap between germline ends came to 9 bases. The CDR3 is 13 residues long. CDR1 is KGHDR and CDR2 is SFDVKD in the germline V gene. CDR3 bases: TGTGCCACCAGTCAAGATGGCAACTATGGCTACACCTTC. Its protein is CATSQDGNYGYTF.

Written as DNA, the CDR3 is TGTGCCAGCAGCTTGGGACTAGCGGCCACCGGGGAGCTGTTTTTT. Amino acid sequence: CASSLGLAATGELFF. The chain uses TRBV11-2 and TRBJ2-2; the match to TRBD2 covers 11 bases. The CDR3 has 15 residues. Germline V lookup: CDR1 SGHAT, CDR2 FQNNGV. V was clipped by 3 bases and J by 4 bases; unmatched bases: 1.

The J gene is TRBJ2-7, the V gene TRBV18; D unresolved. From germline, CDR1 is KGHSH and CDR2 LQKENI. The CDR3 length is 12 residues. The V gene lost 2 bases and the J gene lost 6 bases, with 8 bases spanning the gap. The CDR3: CASSPVPGEQYV. The CDR3 bases are TGTGCCAGCTCACCAGTCCCGGGCGAGCAGTACGTC.

The CDR3 bases are TGTGCCAGCAGCCACCGGGACAGGTTATTCTATGGCTACACCTTC. This codes for CASSHRDRLFYGYTF. This chain links TRBV13 with TRBJ1-2; 8 nucleotides match TRBD1. This CDR3 has 15 amino acids. The V gene end was trimmed by 5 bases and the J gene end by 4 bases; junction bases not matched to a gene: 9. CDR1 and CDR2 (germline): PRHDT, FYEKMQ (reference sequence).

J is TRBJ2-1 and V is TRBV5-4; TRBD1 aligns across 9 bases. CDR1 and CDR2 (germline): SGHNT, YYREEE (reference sequence). The length of the CDR3 is 15 residues. The junction had 6 bases not matched to a gene; V was cut back by 0 bases and J by 8 bases. The CDR3 spells CASSLGGQGSDEQFF. The CDR3 region has the DNA TGTGCCAGCAGCTTGGGGGGACAGGGATCGGATGAGCAGTTCTTC.

This sequence joins TRBV18 and TRBJ2-2; 7 bases map to TRBD2. Germline V gene sequence: CDR1 KGHSH, CDR2 LQKENI. J gave up 1 base and V 4 bases, and 6 bases lay outside the gene matches. The CDR3 sequence is 16 residues long. The CDR3 here is CASSRSGKGNTGELFF. DNA for the CDR3: TGTGCCAGCTCACGGAGCGGGAAAGGGAACACCGGGGAGCTGTTTTTT.

The chain is built from TRBV29-1 and TRBJ1-1; TRBD1 aligns across 7 bases. Germline values: CDR1 SQVTM, CDR2 ANQGSEA. V gave up 6 bases and J gave up 5 bases; unmatched junction bases: 6. The CDR3 runs to 12 residues. In DNA, the CDR3 is TGCAGCGTCTGGGACAGATATACTGAAGCTTTCTTT. Protein product: CSVWDRYTEAFF.

This clone was counted a few times. The chain is built from TRBV6-5 and TRBJ2-1, with 7 nucleotides matching TRBD1. With 8 bases clipped from V and 4 bases from J, the junction kept 11 bases outside the gene matches. Germline-derived CDR1 and CDR2 are MNHEY and SVGAGI. The CDR3 is made up of 15 amino acids. CDR3 DNA: TGTGCCAGCGGAATGGGACAGCTTGGGTACAATGAGCAGTTCTTC. Its translation is CASGMGQLGYNEQFF.

The chain combines TRBV7-9 with TRBJ1-2, with D perhaps matching TRBD1 (6 bases). V was pared by 4 bases and J by 9 bases, with 18 bases between. CDR1 and CDR2 from the germline V gene are SEHNR and FQNEAQ (reference sequence). This CDR3 comprises 14 residues. The CDR3 loop reads CASSSPTGLGSYTF. DNA for the CDR3: TGTGCCAGCAGCTCCCCAACAGGGCTGGGGAGCTACACCTTC.

The chain carries TRBV6-2 or TRBV6-3 and TRBJ2-7; tentatively, D is TRBD2 (5 bases). V lost 4 bases to trimming and J lost 6 bases, with 10 bases between them. CDR3 length: 12 residues. The germline V gene has CDR1 MNHEY and CDR2 SVGEGT. CDR3 in amino acids: CASSWTFGEQYV. DNA for the CDR3: TGTGCCAGCAGTTGGACTTTCGGCGAGCAGTACGTC.